A selection of T cell receptor beta chains follows, all from one sample in a study of blood T cell repertoires in COVID-19. Sequencing was performed with immunoSEQ multiplex PCR; in TCRdb, only in-frame clones are kept and a portion is missing. Seen here are roughly 150,000 clones, around 80% observed once, and the top ten hold about 19%. The sample comprised peripheral blood. The receptors derive from a woman aged 70 to 79 who had recovered from COVID-19. The CDR3 runs from the conserved cysteine through the conserved F or W. The order of the fields is J gene, D gene, V gene, CDR3 length, clone size, CDR3 protein, CDR3 DNA. D genes are given only for firm matches. Size is omitted from some rows. Given values are once, few, many or a class for expanded clones.

TRBJ1-2 | TRBD1 | TRBV6-5 | 13 | . | CASTVQGGSGYTF | TGTGCCAGCACCGTACAGGGGGGGTCTGGCTACACCTTC
TRBJ1-5 | . | TRBV15 | 17 | once | CATSVGADYLDNQPQHF | TGTGCCACCAGCGTGGGGGCCGACTATCTTGACAATCAGCCCCAGCATTTT
TRBJ2-7 | TRBD2 | TRBV4-2 | 16 | many | CASSQGGGGRSYEQYF | TGTGCCAGCAGCCAAGGGGGGGGTGGCCGCTCCTACGAGCAGTACTTC
TRBJ2-2 | . | TRBV7-2 | 14 | . | CASSLGARAGELFF | TGTGCCAGCAGCTTAGGGGCGAGGGCCGGGGAGCTGTTTTTT
TRBJ2-1 | . | TRBV5-1 | 17 | . | CASSARYTGPLYNEQFF | TGCGCCAGCAGCGCCCGCTACACAGGCCCCCTCTACAATGAGCAGTTCTTC
TRBJ1-1 | . | TRBV9 | 13 | once | CASSVASDTEAFF | TGTGCCAGCAGCGTAGCTTCCGACACTGAAGCTTTCTTT
TRBJ1-3 | . | TRBV27 | 14 | . | CASSPQGSGNTIYF | TGTGCCAGCAGTCCGCAGGGCTCTGGAAACACCATATATTTT
TRBJ1-2 | . | TRBV9 | 13 | once | CASAQGRSYGYTF | TGTGCCAGCGCGCAGGGCCGTAGCTATGGCTACACCTTC
TRBJ2-3 | . | TRBV4-1 | 16 | few | CASSQVGSPRPTTQYF | TGCGCCAGCAGCCAAGTGGGCTCCCCCCGGCCCACTACGCAGTATTTT
TRBJ1-2 | TRBD1 | TRBV7-2 | 16 | . | CASSRQGQPAGYGYTF | TGTGCCAGCAGCCGTCAGGGACAGCCCGCTGGGTATGGCTACACCTTC
TRBJ2-3 | TRBD2 | TRBV7-9 | 18 | . | CASSRRGTSGAHTDTQYF | TGTGCCAGCAGCCGACGCGGGACTAGCGGGGCACACACAGATACGCAGTATTTT
TRBJ1-5 | TRBD1 | TRBV19 | 19 | many | CASSRGTGMGPGSNQPQHF | TGTGCCAGTAGTAGGGGGACAGGGATGGGTCCTGGGAGCAATCAGCCCCAGCATTTT
TRBJ1-2 | TRBD1 | TRBV6-1 | 15 | once | CASSEFTGGNYGYTF | TGTGCCAGCAGTGAATTCACAGGGGGAAACTATGGCTACACCTTC
TRBJ2-4 | TRBD2 | TRBV3-1/TRBV3-2 | 18 | few | CASSQDWGRTSGIDIQYF | TGTGCCAGCAGCCAAGATTGGGGGAGGACTAGCGGGATTGACATTCAGTACTTC
TRBJ2-7 | TRBD1 | TRBV7-9 | 18 | . | CASSSTPVGQGPPYEQYF | TGTGCCAGCAGCTCCACGCCCGTGGGACAGGGGCCCCCCTACGAGCAGTACTTC
TRBJ1-1 | . | TRBV15 | 13 | few | CATSPRRGTEAFF | TGTGCCACCAGCCCCCGGAGGGGCACTGAAGCTTTCTTT
TRBJ2-5 | . | TRBV4-3 | 15 | . | CASSKRLAQQETQYF | TGCGCCAGCAGCAAGCGCCTAGCGCAACAAGAGACCCAGTACTTC
TRBJ1-1 | . | TRBV5-1 | 15 | . | CASSQTTYMNTEAFF | TGCGCCAGCAGCCAAACGACATACATGAACACTGAAGCTTTCTTT
TRBJ2-7 | . | TRBV27 | 13 | . | CASSSRHSGEQYF | TGTGCCAGCAGTTCGCGCCACTCGGGCGAGCAGTACTTC
TRBJ2-5 | TRBD1 | TRBV4-2 | 14 | . | CASSHGQGEETQYF | TGTGCCAGCAGCCATGGCCAGGGGGAAGAGACCCAGTACTTC
TRBJ2-3 | . | TRBV5-1 | 12 | once | CASSLFADTQYF | TGCGCCAGCAGCTTGTTCGCAGATACGCAGTATTTT
TRBJ2-3 | . | TRBV5-6 | 17 | once | CASSTGGRRLSTDTQYF | TGTGCCAGCAGCACTGGGGGCCGACGGCTTAGCACAGATACGCAGTATTTT
TRBJ2-7 | . | TRBV7-2 | 13 | . | CASSLGRSYEQYF | TGTGCCAGCAGCTTAGGTCGGTCCTACGAGCAGTACTTC
TRBJ2-7 | . | TRBV2 | 12 | . | CASRERAYEQYF | TGTGCCAGCCGGGAGAGGGCCTACGAGCAGTACTTC
TRBJ1-1 | . | TRBV7-2 | 15 | . | CASSLGGARRREAFF | TGTGCCAGCAGCTTAGGCGGGGCCCGCCGTCGGGAAGCTTTCTTT
TRBJ2-1 | TRBD2 | TRBV5-1 | 16 | . | CASSASDPGLAGEQFF | TGCGCCAGCAGCGCCTCCGACCCGGGACTAGCGGGAGAGCAGTTCTTC
TRBJ2-7 | TRBD1 | TRBV5-1 | 14 | . | CASSAGQGPEGQYF | TGCGCCAGCAGCGCGGGACAGGGGCCTGAGGGGCAGTACTTC
TRBJ2-1 | . | TRBV7-3 | 15 | . | CASSSQASSYNEQFF | TGTGCCAGCAGCTCCCAGGCCAGCTCCTACAATGAGCAGTTCTTC
TRBJ2-5 | TRBD2 | TRBV15 | 16 | . | CATSRDGPSGEETQYF | TGTGCCACCAGCAGAGATGGGCCTAGCGGAGAAGAGACCCAGTACTTC
TRBJ2-1 | TRBD2 | TRBV5-4 | 15 | once | CASRPGLPSYNEQFF | TGTGCCAGCAGACCGGGACTACCCTCCTACAATGAGCAGTTCTTC